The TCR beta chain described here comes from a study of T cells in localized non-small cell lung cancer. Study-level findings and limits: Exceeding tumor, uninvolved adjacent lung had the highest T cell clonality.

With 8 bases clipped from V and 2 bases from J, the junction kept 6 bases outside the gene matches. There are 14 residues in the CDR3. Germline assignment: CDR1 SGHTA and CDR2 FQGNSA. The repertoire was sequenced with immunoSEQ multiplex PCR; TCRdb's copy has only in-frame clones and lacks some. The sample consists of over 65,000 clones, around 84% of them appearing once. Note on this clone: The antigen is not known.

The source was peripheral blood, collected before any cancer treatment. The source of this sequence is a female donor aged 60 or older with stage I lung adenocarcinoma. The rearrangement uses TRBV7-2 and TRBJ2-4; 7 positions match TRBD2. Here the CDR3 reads CASGWGGSKNIQYF. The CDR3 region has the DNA TGTGCCAGCGGATGGGGGGGATCCAAAAACATTCAGTACTTC.